Listed below are T cell receptor beta chains from one sample, sequenced in a study of control samples from healthy donors and cancer patients. Only in-frame clones appear in the TCRdb table, and some are missing; sequencing was by immunoSEQ multiplex PCR. Of roughly 30,000 clones in the sample, approximately 94% were seen once. Sequencing was carried out using PBMCs. These TCRs come from a middle-aged man with colorectal cancer. The CDR3 runs from the conserved cysteine through the conserved F or W. A D gene is named only where the DNA matches it firmly. Clone size is not always given. Where it is, it says once, few, many or a class for expanded clones.

CDR3nt,CDR3aa,v_gene,j_gene,abundance,d_gene
TGTGCCTGGGAGCGGGGGGGTTACGACGAGCAGTACTTC,CAWERGGYDEQYF,TRBV30,TRBJ2-7,.,TRBD2
TGTGCCAGCAGTTTACAACGCGGGGAGCTGTTTTTT,CASSLQRGELFF,TRBV6-5,TRBJ2-2,.,.
TGTGCCAGCTCACCGGGACAGGGGGCAGGTGAGCAGTTCTTC,CASSPGQGAGEQFF,TRBV18,TRBJ2-1,.,TRBD1
TGTGCCACCAGCAGAGGAGGAAACGATCAACAGCCCCAGCATTTT,CATSRGGNDQQPQHF,TRBV15,TRBJ1-5,.,.
TGTGCCTGGAGTGAAGGTCGGGGCACCGGGGAGCTGTTTTTT,CAWSEGRGTGELFF,TRBV30,TRBJ2-2,.,.
TGTGCCAGCACCCGGGACGCGAACACCGGGGAGCTGTTTTTT,CASTRDANTGELFF,TRBV9,TRBJ2-2,.,.
TGTGCCAGCAGCCAAGCGACCGGGGCGAAAGGTACTGAAGCTTTCTTT,CASSQATGAKGTEAFF,TRBV14,TRBJ1-1,.,.
TGTGCCAGCAGCCTAGATCTGACGAATTCACCCCTCCACTTT,CASSLDLTNSPLHF,TRBV9,TRBJ1-6,.,.
TGTGCCAGCAGCTTAGATGGGGTGAACACTGAAGCTTTCTTT,CASSLDGVNTEAFF,TRBV7-2,TRBJ1-1,.,.
TGCGCCAGCAGCTTGGCCGGACAGGGGGCGTCCACCGGGGAGCTGTTTTTT,CASSLAGQGASTGELFF,TRBV5-1,TRBJ2-2,.,TRBD1
TGCAGCGTTTCCCGGGACAGGGGTTACAATGAGCAGTTCTTC,CSVSRDRGYNEQFF,TRBV29-1,TRBJ2-1,.,TRBD1
TGTGCCAGCAGTCAACAGGGTTACACTGAAGCTTTCTTT,CASSQQGYTEAFF,TRBV6-6,TRBJ1-1,.,.
TGTGCCAGCAGCCCGACAGACAGAAGCACTGAAGCTTTCTTT,CASSPTDRSTEAFF,TRBV4-2,TRBJ1-1,.,.
TGTGCCAGTAGTACCTCACAAAGCGGTAGCCCCCGTCAGCAGTACTTC,CASSTSQSGSPRQQYF,TRBV19,TRBJ2-7,once,.
TGCGCCAGCAGTCGAGGAGGGAAAGTCTATGGCTACACCTTC,CASSRGGKVYGYTF,TRBV5-1,TRBJ1-2,.,.
TGTGCCAGCAGTCTGACAGGCTATCGTGAAGCTTTCTTT,CASSLTGYREAFF,TRBV12-3/TRBV12-4,TRBJ1-1,.,.
TGTGCCAGCAGCCGCCAGCTGGGGTTTCAGCCCCAGCATTTT,CASSRQLGFQPQHF,TRBV3-1/TRBV3-2,TRBJ1-5,.,.
TGTGCCAGCAGCGCGGGCACAGGGGTCTATGGCTACACCTTC,CASSAGTGVYGYTF,TRBV9,TRBJ1-2,once,TRBD1
TGTGCCAGCAACCCGTACTATAGCAATCAGCCCCAGCATTTT,CASNPYYSNQPQHF,TRBV2,TRBJ1-5,.,.
TGTGCCAGCACCCTAATTGGGATTAACTATGGCTACACCTTC,CASTLIGINYGYTF,TRBV2,TRBJ1-2,.,.
TGTGCCACCAGTCGAACTTACGGGGCAGGAAACAATCAGCCCCAGCATTTT,CATSRTYGAGNNQPQHF,TRBV15,TRBJ1-5,.,.
TGCGCCAGCAGCTTGGGGGGACCCGATCAGCCCCAGCATTTT,CASSLGGPDQPQHF,TRBV5-1,TRBJ1-5,.,.
TGTGCCAGCAGCCAACGAGCAATAAAACAGGGTAAAGGTGCTGAAGCTTTCTTT,CASSQRAIKQGKGAEAFF,TRBV3-1/TRBV3-2,TRBJ1-1,.,.
TGTGCCAGCAGCTTAGTTGGGTACGAGCAGTACTTC,CASSLVGYEQYF,TRBV11-2,TRBJ2-7,.,.
TGTGCCAGCAGCCCCATTGTGGCGCCCTCCGCGGCTTTCTTT,CASSPIVAPSAAFF,TRBV11-2,TRBJ1-1,.,.
TGTGCCAGCTCACCACAGAATACGAACACCGGGGAGCTGTTTTTT,CASSPQNTNTGELFF,TRBV18,TRBJ2-2,.,.
TGTGCCAGCCGGACGCCGGCGGTAAATGAGCAGTTCTTC,CASRTPAVNEQFF,TRBV6-5,TRBJ2-1,.,.
TGTGCCAGCAGCTCACGGCGGCGGGACAGAGACTATGGCTACACCTTC,CASSSRRRDRDYGYTF,TRBV7-2,TRBJ1-2,.,TRBD1
TGTGCCAGCAGCCGGGCATACTCTGTGGCCCGGGACAGGGGAACGAGTGAGCAGTACTTC,CASSRAYSVARDRGTSEQYF,TRBV7-9,TRBJ2-7,.,TRBD1
TGTGCCAGCTCCACGGACAGCGGCAATCAGCCCCAGCATTTT,CASSTDSGNQPQHF,TRBV6-5,TRBJ1-5,.,.
TGTGCCAGCAGCCCGGGGCTGAGCTCCTACAATGAGCAGTTCTTC,CASSPGLSSYNEQFF,TRBV11-3,TRBJ2-1,.,.
TGTGCCAGCAGCTTAGCTCGGCGCACAGATACGCAGTATTTT,CASSLARRTDTQYF,TRBV11-2,TRBJ2-3,.,.
TGCAGTGGGAGGGGTACCTACGAGCAGTACTTC,CSGRGTYEQYF,TRBV20-1,TRBJ2-7,few,.
TGTGCCAGCCTGGTGGCAGGGGGCAATGAGCAGTTCTTC,CASLVAGGNEQFF,TRBV5-4,TRBJ2-1,.,TRBD1
TGTGCCAGCTCCCCCCCCAGGTCAGGGGGGAATGAGCAGTTCTTC,CASSPPRSGGNEQFF,TRBV7-9,TRBJ2-1,.,.
TGTGCCAGCAGCTTGGTGGGGCGGGGGGCATCCTACAATGAGCAGTTCTTC,CASSLVGRGASYNEQFF,TRBV5-4,TRBJ2-1,.,TRBD2
TGTGCCAGTAGTATAAGAAAGGGGACTGAAGCTTTCTTT,CASSIRKGTEAFF,TRBV19,TRBJ1-1,.,.
TGTGCCAGCAGTTACTCGATAAATAGCAATCAGCCCCAGCATTTT,CASSYSINSNQPQHF,TRBV6-5,TRBJ1-5,.,.
TGTGCCAGCAGTTTACTAGGCTACGAGCAGTACTTC,CASSLLGYEQYF,TRBV12-3/TRBV12-4,TRBJ2-7,.,.
TGTGCCAGCAGTGTAGAGCGTCGGAATTCACCCCTCCACTTT,CASSVERRNSPLHF,TRBV2,TRBJ1-6,.,.
TGTGCCTGGAGGGGTGTGCGGACTGAAGCTTTCTTT,CAWRGVRTEAFF,TRBV30,TRBJ1-1,.,.
TGTGCCAGCAGCTTCGGACTAGGCACCGGGGAGCTGTTTTTT,CASSFGLGTGELFF,TRBV7-9,TRBJ2-2,.,TRBD2
TGTGCCAGCTCACCAAGGGGGAGACAAGAGACCCAGTACTTC,CASSPRGRQETQYF,TRBV18,TRBJ2-5,.,.
TGTGCCAGCAGCAACAACAGGGATGGCTACACCTTC,CASSNNRDGYTF,TRBV6-5,TRBJ1-2,once,.
TGTGCCAGCAGCTTGGTCTTCAGGGGGTCACGCTATCCGGCCGGCTACACCTTC,CASSLVFRGSRYPAGYTF,TRBV7-2,TRBJ1-2,.,TRBD1
TGTGCCAGCCTTCGGGACAGGGGGCAGGGGCCCCAGCATTTT,CASLRDRGQGPQHF,TRBV2,TRBJ1-5,.,TRBD1
TGTGCCAGCAGCCAAGATCTGGCGGGGAGGCCGTATTTT,CASSQDLAGRPYF,TRBV3-1/TRBV3-2,TRBJ2-3,.,.
TGTGCCAGCAGGCCCGGGACTAGCGGGGGGGCTCCGTACCAAGAGACCCAGTACTTC,CASRPGTSGGAPYQETQYF,TRBV7-9,TRBJ2-5,.,TRBD2
TGTGCCAGCAGTTTAAACAGGGATTATGGCTACACCTTC,CASSLNRDYGYTF,TRBV27,TRBJ1-2,.,.
TGTGCCACCGGGGAGGCAGGGTTGAACACCGGGGAGCTGTTTTTT,CATGEAGLNTGELFF,TRBV24-1,TRBJ2-2,once,.
TGTGCCAGCAGATTCCGGGACAGCCTTACCTACGAGCAGTACTTC,CASRFRDSLTYEQYF,TRBV5-8,TRBJ2-7,.,TRBD1
TGTGCCAGTAGCAACCAAGAGACCCAGTACTTC,CASSNQETQYF,TRBV19,TRBJ2-5,.,.
TGTGCCAGCAGCTTAGTTGGGACATTGAACACTGAAGCTTTCTTT,CASSLVGTLNTEAFF,TRBV11-2,TRBJ1-1,.,.